This T cell receptor (beta chain) originates from a study of technical replicates of blood from several donors. Assay used: immunoSEQ multiplex PCR; TCRdb lists only in-frame clones, some missing. This table has more than 75,000 clones, 95% to 97% appearing once. The receptor comes from a human donor in good health. The material sequenced was T cells isolated from PBMCs.

The CDR3 coding sequence is TGTGCCAGCTCACCTTTAGTCAGGGCGGACACCGGGGAGCTGTTTTTT. Its protein product is CASSPLVRADTGELFF. This chain links TRBV18 with TRBJ2-2; D possibly corresponds to TRBD1 (5 bases). CDR3 length equals 16 residues. Germline-derived CDR1 and CDR2 are KGHSH and LQKENI. The V and J ends lost 3 bases and 3 bases respectively, with 14 bases between them. The whole variable domain, remainder taken from reference TRBV18 and TRBJ2-2, is NAGVMQNPRHLVRRRGQEARLRCSPMKGHSHVYWYRQLPEEGLKFMVYLQKENIIDESGMPKERFSAEFPKEGPSILRIQQVVRGDSAAYFCASSPLVRADTGELFFGEGSRLTVL.